Below are 30 T cell receptor beta chains sequenced from a single sample in a study of radiation and T cells in renal cell carcinoma. Indicated treatment: 15 Gy SBRT to primary tumor, nephrectomy 4 weeks later. Profiling relied on immunoSEQ multiplex PCR, and the TCRdb table lists in-frame clones only, not all of them. Of 10,000 to 15,000 clones detected, 30% to 40% appear once; the ten largest clones hold 15%. This sample comprised tumor tissue, obtained from a patient whose treatment included radiotherapy and nephrectomy. The receptors originated from a man in his fifties or sixties with renal cell carcinoma.

V gene TRBV9 combines with J gene TRBJ2-5, with TRBD2 matching 7 bases. The germline gives CDR1 SGDLS, CDR2 YYNGEE. V was pared by 0 bases and J by 2 bases, with 10 bases of the junction left unmatched. There are 17 residues in the CDR3. The CDR3 sequence is CASSVGEWGGDQETQYF. CDR3 nucleotides: TGTGCCAGCAGCGTAGGAGAGTGGGGGGGAGATCAAGAGACCCAGTACTTC.

This clone was detected only a few times. The CDR3 loop reads CASSLGALSYEQYF. The CDR3 bases are TGTGCCAGCAGCTTAGGGGCCCTCTCCTACGAGCAGTACTTC. The V gene is TRBV7-9, the J gene TRBJ2-7, with D uncertain. This CDR3 has 14 amino acids. Germline V lookup: CDR1 SEHNR, CDR2 FQNEAQ (reference sequence). With 1 base removed from V and 0 bases from J, the gap between germline ends came to 7 bases.

The rearrangement joins TRBV10-3 to TRBJ1-1, with D uncertain. Germline V gene data show CDR1 as ENHRY and CDR2 as SYGVKD. Trimming pared 10 bases from V and 2 bases from J, leaving 14 bases between. The CDR3 length is 13 residues. The CDR3 DNA reads TGTGCCACCCGCCCAGCAGATAACACTGAAGCTTTCTTT. It codes for CATRPADNTEAFF.

The table lists this clone with a few counts. J is TRBJ1-5 and V is TRBV2, with D hard to call. Trimming took off 5 bases at V and 4 bases at J, with 18 bases between the two ends. The germline gives CDR1 SNHLY, CDR2 FYNNEI. The CDR3 is made up of 16 amino acids. The DNA for the CDR3 is TGTGCCAGCAGTTGGGAGACACCAGTGAAAAATCAGCCCCAGCATTTT. It yields the protein CASSWETPVKNQPQHF.

The CDR3 here is CASSGSGFTDTQYF. The CDR3 nucleotides are TGTGCCAGCAGCGGTAGCGGTTTTACAGATACGCAGTATTTT. This sequence joins TRBV9 and TRBJ2-3; D is perhaps TRBD2 (6 bases). The germline V gene encodes CDR1 SGDLS and CDR2 YYNGEE. V dropped 3 bases and J dropped 3 bases, with 11 bases sitting between them. This CDR3 region has 14 residues.

J is TRBJ1-2 and V is TRBV7-2; no clear D gene. Between the trimmed V and J ends, which lost 3 bases and 7 bases, there was a span of 15 bases. The germline V gene has CDR1 SGHTA and CDR2 FQGNSA. The length of the CDR3 is 14 residues. CDR3 sequence: CASSFLIGLGGYTF. In DNA, the CDR3 is TGTGCCAGCAGCTTCCTCATTGGGTTAGGTGGCTACACCTTC. The full variable domain, in which reference TRBV7-2 and TRBJ1-2 provide the parts outside the CDR3, is GAGVSQSPSNKVTEKGKDVELRCDPISGHTALYWYRQSLGQGLEFLIYFQGNSAPDKSGLPSDRFSAERTGGSVSTLTIQRTQQEDSAVYLCASSFLIGLGGYTFGSGTRLTVV.

By share, this clone counts as medium-sized (0.01 to 0.1%). The chain uses TRBV6-6 and TRBJ2-3; TRBD2 aligns across 11 bases. The germline V gene encodes CDR1 MNHNY and CDR2 SVGAGI (reference sequence). The CDR3 is made up of 15 amino acids. The V segment lost 6 bases and the J segment 4 bases; nucleotides outside the gene matches: 6. The CDR3 sequence: CASRSLAGGADTQYF. The CDR3 DNA is TGTGCCAGCAGGTCCCTAGCGGGGGGTGCAGATACGCAGTATTTT.

This clone was observed a few times. This chain links TRBV13 with TRBJ2-1, with D possibly called TRBD1 or TRBD2 (5 bases each). Germline values: CDR1 PRHDT, CDR2 FYEKMQ (reference sequence). V shed 5 bases and J shed 0 bases, with 11 bases lying between them. This CDR3 is built from 15 residues. DNA of the CDR3: TGTGCCAGCAGCGACCGGGACGTCTCCTACAATGAGCAGTTCTTC. Encoded protein: CASSDRDVSYNEQFF.

The J gene is TRBJ1-2, the V gene TRBV6-1, with TRBD1 as a possible D gene (6 bases). The V end lost 10 bases, the J end lost 4 bases, and 19 bases lay between the germline ends. Germline CDR1 MNHNS, CDR2 SASEGT. The CDR3 is 14 amino acids. The CDR3: CATVPGGAFYGYTF. The CDR3 nucleotides read TGTGCCACCGTCCCGGGGGGGGCCTTCTATGGCTACACCTTC.

V usage is TRBV27 and J usage is TRBJ2-1; the D is unclear. V dropped 4 bases and J dropped 4 bases, with 14 bases sitting between them. This CDR3 is built from 15 residues. Germline lookup yields CDR1 MNHEY and CDR2 SMNVEV (reference sequence). CDR3 DNA: TGTGCCAGCAGTTCATCCGACTCGTATTACAATGAGCAGTTCTTC. Protein sequence: CASSSSDSYYNEQFF.

This clone has only a few counts. This chain uses TRBV9 with TRBJ2-1; D not resolved. CDR1 and CDR2 from the germline V gene are SGDLS and YYNGEE. V shed 3 bases and J shed 0 bases, with 7 bases lying between them. This CDR3 is 14 amino acids long. Here the CDR3 reads CASSDGFSYNEQFF. The CDR3 DNA follows: TGTGCCAGCAGCGATGGGTTCTCCTACAATGAGCAGTTCTTC.

The V call is TRBV5-1, the J call TRBJ1-6; D unresolved. CDR3 length: 15 amino acids. Germline loops: CDR1 SGHRS, CDR2 YFSETQ. V was shortened by 4 bases and J by 7 bases, with 15 bases between the two germline ends. In nucleotides, the CDR3 is TGCGCCAGCAGCACCGACGGCATGGGCAATTCACCCCTCCACTTT. As protein: CASSTDGMGNSPLHF.

This clone has more than one count but fewer than ten. The chain carries TRBV7-3 and TRBJ2-1, with unresolved D. Germline loops: CDR1 SGHTA, CDR2 FQGTGA. With 5 bases removed from V and 2 bases from J, the gap between germline ends came to 10 bases. This CDR3 spans 14 amino acids. The CDR3 nucleotides read TGTGCCAGCAGCCCCGACATGACCTACAATGAGCAGTTCTTC. Translated: CASSPDMTYNEQFF.

This clone was picked up a small number of times. This rearrangement joins TRBV7-9 to TRBJ1-1; D gene unclear. CDR3 length: 13 residues. V shed 2 bases and J shed 1 base, with 5 bases lying between them. The V gene's germline CDR1 is SEHNR and CDR2 FQNEAQ (reference sequence). CDR3 residues: CASSLTQNTEAFF. The CDR3 DNA reads TGTGCCAGCAGCTTAACTCAGAACACTGAAGCTTTCTTT.

The chain employs TRBV5-1 and TRBJ2-5, with 8 bases fitting TRBD2. This CDR3 region has 13 residues. V lost 4 bases, J lost 3 bases, and 2 bases stayed unmatched. Germline V gene lookup returns CDR1 SGHRS and CDR2 YFSETQ. The CDR3 coding sequence is TGCGCCAGCAGCGATAGCGGGGAAGAGACCCAGTACTTC. It is translated as CASSDSGEETQYF.

This clone turned up a few times. V is TRBV9 and J is TRBJ2-1, with D perhaps TRBD2 (5 bases). The CDR3 has 15 residues. Trimming took 6 bases from V and 7 from J, leaving 20 bases between them. Looked up from germline, CDR1 is SGDLS and CDR2 is YYNGEE. CDR3 sequence reads: CASNPDGKSGNEQFF. In nucleotides, the CDR3 is TGTGCCAGCAACCCGGACGGGAAGTCAGGTAATGAGCAGTTCTTC.

The chain links TRBV19 to TRBJ1-1, with TRBD1 identical over 9 bases. The V gene end was trimmed by 4 bases and the J gene end by 5 bases; junction bases not matched to a gene: 5. Per the germline V gene, CDR1 is LNHDA and CDR2 is SQIVND (reference sequence). The CDR3 is made up of 14 amino acids. CDR3 sequence reads: CASSTGQGLTEAFF. The DNA of the CDR3 is TGTGCCAGTAGTACCGGACAGGGGTTGACTGAAGCTTTCTTT.

This clone was detected a few times. The V and J genes are TRBV5-6 and TRBJ2-1; TRBD2 matches 9 bases. After removal of 4 bases from V and 4 bases from J, the junction contained 3 bases not matched to a gene. The germline V gene encodes CDR1 SGHDT and CDR2 YYEEEE. The CDR3 is 14 amino acids. CDR3 loop: CASSPSGMYNEQFF. CDR3 DNA: TGTGCCAGCAGCCCTAGCGGGATGTACAATGAGCAGTTCTTC.

V gene TRBV5-1 combines with J gene TRBJ2-5; a possible D gene is TRBD1 (6 bases). The CDR3 is made up of 14 amino acids. Trimming stripped 3 bases from V and 7 bases from J, with 16 bases between. CDR1 is SGHRS, CDR2 YFSETQ, per germline. The CDR3 loop is CASSSGTHAGTQYF. The CDR3 DNA reads as TGCGCCAGCAGCTCCGGGACACACGCGGGGACCCAGTACTTC.

The chain carries TRBV4-3 and TRBJ2-7; TRBD1 is a possible D gene (6 bases). CDR1 LGHNA and CDR2 YSLEER come from the germline V gene. CDR3 length: 17 amino acids. The V end lost 3 bases, the J end lost 3 bases, and 21 bases lay between the germline ends. The CDR3 nucleotides are TGCGCCAGCAGCCACAGGTTTACCGGGGCAGGGGTCTACGAGCAGTACTTC. Protein sequence: CASSHRFTGAGVYEQYF.

This chain uses TRBV2 with TRBJ2-7, with 7 bases lining up with TRBD2. V shed 2 bases and J 7 bases; nucleotides not matched to a gene: 11. Germline lookup yields CDR1 SNHLY and CDR2 FYNNEI. This CDR3 comprises 15 residues. Written as DNA, the CDR3 is TGTGCCAGCAGTGAAAGGGAGGGAGGGCCAGGGGAGCAGTACTTC. It is translated as CASSEREGGPGEQYF.

V usage is TRBV30 and J usage is TRBJ2-7, with a weak D call TRBD2 (5 bases). V was pared by 8 bases and J by 6 bases, with 17 bases between. The CDR3 runs to 12 residues. Germline CDR1 and CDR2: GTSNPN and SVGIG (reference sequence). CDR3 sequence: CAGNSGSGEQYF. Written as DNA, the CDR3 is TGTGCCGGCAATTCGGGGTCGGGCGAGCAGTACTTC.

The J gene is TRBJ2-1, the V gene TRBV6-6; D is undetermined. Trimming pared 4 bases from V and 7 bases from J, leaving 5 bases between. Germline CDR1 MNHNY, CDR2 SVGAGI (reference sequence). This CDR3 has 11 residues. As DNA, the CDR3 is TGTGCCAGCAGTTTAGGAAATGAGCAGTTCTTC. As protein: CASSLGNEQFF.

The table lists this clone with many counts. The rearrangement links TRBV6-6 to TRBJ2-7; 7 nucleotides align to TRBD2. Per the germline V gene, CDR1 is MNHNY and CDR2 is SVGAGI (reference sequence). Unmatched junction bases numbered 7, after V lost 5 bases and J lost 9 bases. CDR3 size: 12 residues. The CDR3 nucleotides are TGTGCCAGCAGTGAGAGCGGCGGGGGGCAGTACTTC. It translates to CASSESGGGQYF.

The V gene is TRBV7-2, the J gene TRBJ1-2, with D hard to call. CDR1 and CDR2 (germline): SGHTA, FQGNSA. The CDR3 contains 13 residues. Trimming left V 1 base short and J 6 bases short, with 9 bases between. The CDR3 sequence: CASSLGRADGYTF. The CDR3 nucleotides read TGTGCCAGCAGCTTAGGGAGGGCCGATGGCTACACCTTC.

This chain uses TRBV30 with TRBJ2-3, with 7 positions matching TRBD1. The CDR3 extends over 14 amino acids. CDR1 is GTSNPN and CDR2 is SVGIG in the germline V gene (reference sequence). The junction had 6 bases not matched to a gene; V was cut back by 2 bases and J by 4 bases. CDR3 sequence (DNA): TGTGCCTGGAGTAACAGGGGTGGAGCAGATACGCAGTATTTT. Amino acid sequence: CAWSNRGGADTQYF.

This clone was seen a few times. The CDR3 DNA sequence: TGCGCCAGCAGCTTGCGGGACAGTTCCTACGAGCAGTACTTC. It is translated as CASSLRDSSYEQYF. The chain has TRBV5-1 and TRBJ2-7; TRBD1 aligns across 7 bases. Per the germline V gene, CDR1 is SGHRS and CDR2 is YFSETQ. The junction had 2 bases not matched to a gene; V was cut back by 1 base and J by 1 base. This CDR3 is built from 14 residues.

The chain recombines TRBV27 with TRBJ2-7; 11 bases agree with TRBD1. Germline values: CDR1 MNHEY, CDR2 SMNVEV (reference sequence). This CDR3 has 13 residues. Unmatched junction bases numbered 5, after V lost 7 bases and J lost 6 bases. CDR3 amino acids: CASTGQGASEQYF. The CDR3 DNA reads TGTGCCAGCACAGGACAGGGGGCGAGCGAGCAGTACTTC.

Comments on this clone: No DNA is shown, since the ends of the CDR3 on it are uncertain; the CDR3 is the one TCRdb lists. This chain links TRBV12-5 with TRBJ2-2; the table's D call, TRBD1, was not checked against the DNA. The CDR3 region is 17 residues in length, termini included. The germline V gene encodes CDR1 LGHNT and CDR2 FRNRAP. CDR3 protein: CASGPTGQGFGAGELFF.

J is TRBJ1-5 and V is TRBV30, with 8 nucleotides matching TRBD1. The junction had 3 bases not matched to a gene; V was cut back by 3 bases and J by 2 bases. CDR1 and CDR2 from the germline V gene are GTSNPN and SVGIG (reference sequence). This CDR3 has 14 amino acids. The CDR3 is CAWRETGGNQPQHF. The CDR3 DNA is TGTGCCTGGAGGGAGACAGGGGGCAATCAGCCCCAGCATTTT.